Listed below are T cell receptor beta chains from one sample, sequenced in a study of cytomegalovirus exposure and HLA in healthy donors. Profiling relied on immunoSEQ multiplex PCR, and the TCRdb table lists in-frame clones only, not all of them. The sample lists around 170,000 clones; almost 85% were seen once. Sequencing input: PBMCs. Receptor source: a woman aged 45-59 years in good health and CMV-seronegative. The CDR3 runs from the conserved cysteine through the conserved F or W. A D gene is named only where the DNA matches it firmly. Some rows mark clone size as missing; the rest say once, few, many or name a class of expanded clone.

j_call d_call v_call clone_size cdr3_aa cdr3_nt
TRBJ2-3 - TRBV9 - CASSERSGGRTDTQYF TGTGCCAGCAGCGAGAGGTCCGGCGGTCGCACAGATACGCAGTATTTT
TRBJ2-1 TRBD2 TRBV11-3 - CASSLSPLAGGGNEQFF TGTGCCAGCAGCTTAAGCCCACTAGCGGGAGGGGGCAATGAGCAGTTCTTC
TRBJ2-7 - TRBV28 - CASSFFSGTLSYEQYF TGTGCCAGCAGTTTTTTTAGTGGGACTTTGTCCTACGAGCAGTACTTC
TRBJ1-3 TRBD1 TRBV6-5 - CASRGQLNSGNTIYF TGTGCCAGCAGGGGACAGCTGAACTCTGGAAACACCATATATTTT
TRBJ2-7 - TRBV10-3 - CASNSVGAYEQYF TGTGCCAGTAACTCGGTAGGAGCTTACGAGCAGTACTTC
TRBJ2-1 TRBD1 TRBV5-6 - CASSGGTGLIHEQFF TGTGCCAGCAGCGGTGGGACAGGGTTGATCCATGAGCAGTTCTTC
TRBJ2-7 TRBD2 TRBV29-1 - CSVEIAGRYEQYF TGCAGCGTTGAGATAGCGGGAAGATACGAGCAGTACTTC
TRBJ2-1 TRBD2 TRBV4-1 few CASSQGGLAVYNEQFF TGCGCCAGCAGCCAAGGTGGCCTAGCGGTTTACAATGAGCAGTTCTTC
TRBJ2-3 - TRBV5-1 once CASSLFLADTQYF TGCGCCAGCAGCTTATTTTTAGCAGATACGCAGTATTTT
TRBJ2-7 TRBD1 TRBV27 once CASSFTGGSYEQYF TGTGCCAGCAGTTTCACAGGGGGATCCTACGAGCAGTACTTC
TRBJ2-6 TRBD1 TRBV19 - CASSIEGQGASGANVLTF TGTGCCAGTAGTATAGAGGGCCAGGGGGCGTCTGGGGCCAACGTCCTGACTTTC
TRBJ1-2 - TRBV10-3 once CAISLGDGYGYTF TGTGCCATCAGCTTAGGGGATGGCTATGGCTACACCTTC
TRBJ2-5 TRBD2 TRBV5-6 - CASSPNIFSGSRAGTQYF TGTGCCAGCAGCCCCAACATATTTAGCGGGAGTAGGGCGGGGACCCAGTACTTC
TRBJ2-1 - TRBV6-5 - CASSQGQAGEQFF TGTGCCAGCAGTCAGGGGCAGGCGGGCGAGCAGTTCTTC
TRBJ1-1 - TRBV23-1 - CASSQSGRNTEAFF TGCGCCAGCAGTCAATCTGGGCGGAACACTGAAGCTTTCTTT
TRBJ1-1 - TRBV28 - CASPPRGSNTEAFF TGTGCCAGCCCCCCCAGGGGTTCTAACACTGAAGCTTTCTTT
TRBJ2-3 TRBD2 TRBV18 - CASSPRPGRGGVDTQYF TGTGCCAGCTCACCCCGCCCGGGGCGGGGGGGCGTAGATACGCAGTATTTT
TRBJ2-5 - TRBV7-8 - CASSPTPGGETQYF TGTGCCAGCAGCCCAACCCCGGGTGGGGAGACCCAGTACTTC
TRBJ2-2 TRBD1 TRBV5-4 - CASSNFLGSGTENTGELFF TGTGCCAGCAGCAATTTTTTAGGCTCCGGGACAGAGAACACCGGGGAGCTGTTTTTT
TRBJ2-2 TRBD2 TRBV7-3 - CASSPGWTSNTGELFF TGTGCCAGCAGCCCCGGGTGGACTAGCAACACCGGGGAGCTGTTTTTT
TRBJ1-6 - TRBV11-2 - CASSPASGGHSPLHF TGTGCCAGCAGCCCCGCGAGCGGGGGGCATTCACCCCTCCACTTT
TRBJ2-5 TRBD2 TRBV19 - CASSKVAGAQETQYF TGTGCCAGTAGTAAGGTAGCGGGGGCCCAGGAGACCCAGTACTTC
TRBJ1-4 - TRBV19 - CASSIWGLSEKLFF TGTGCCAGTAGTATTTGGGGGCTATCTGAAAAACTGTTTTTT
TRBJ2-7 TRBD1 TRBV5-1 - CASSLGGQSAGQYF TGCGCCAGCAGCTTGGGGGGACAGTCTGCGGGGCAGTACTTC
TRBJ2-1 - TRBV5-1 - CASSYEGELWNEQFF TGCGCCAGCAGTTACGAGGGAGAGCTATGGAATGAGCAGTTCTTC
TRBJ2-7 TRBD2 TRBV6-5 - CASGAGGSYEQYF TGTGCCAGTGGAGCGGGAGGGTCTTACGAGCAGTACTTC
TRBJ2-6 - TRBV5-1 once CASRPGTGANVLTF TGCGCCAGCAGACCAGGTACTGGGGCCAACGTCCTGACTTTC
TRBJ2-5 - TRBV9 - CASSPQTGTQYF TGTGCCAGCAGCCCACAGACAGGGACCCAGTACTTC
TRBJ2-7 TRBD1 TRBV11-1 - CASSHRDRREQYF TGTGCCAGCAGCCACCGGGACAGACGCGAGCAGTACTTC
TRBJ1-2 TRBD1 TRBV7-8 - CASSEDRNYGYTF TGTGCCAGCAGCGAGGACAGGAACTATGGCTACACCTTC
TRBJ2-3 TRBD2 TRBV7-9 - CASSQNSGGLTDTQYF TGTGCCAGCAGTCAAAATAGCGGGGGCCTCACAGATACGCAGTATTTT
TRBJ2-5 TRBD2 TRBV7-6 - CASSLARREGQETQYF TGTGCCAGCAGCTTAGCGCGGCGGGAGGGCCAAGAGACCCAGTACTTC
TRBJ1-2 TRBD1 TRBV4-1 - CASSQDDRVGGYTF TGCGCCAGCAGCCAAGACGACAGGGTCGGGGGCTACACCTTC
TRBJ2-3 - TRBV5-1 - CASSLDSRGFSTQYF TGCGCCAGCAGCTTGGACAGTAGGGGCTTCAGCACGCAGTATTTT
TRBJ2-3 TRBD1 TRBV28 - CASSFFVQDRETDTQYF TGTGCCAGCAGTTTCTTTGTTCAGGACAGGGAAACAGATACGCAGTATTTT
TRBJ1-5 - TRBV21-1 - CASTLHQPQHF TGTGCCAGCACCCTCCATCAGCCCCAGCATTTT
TRBJ2-1 - TRBV28 - CASSSPTYNEQFF TGTGCCAGCAGTTCCCCCACCTACAATGAGCAGTTCTTC
TRBJ2-5 TRBD2 TRBV7-9 - CASSLLAGKETQYF TGTGCCAGCAGCTTACTAGCGGGGAAAGAGACCCAGTACTTC
TRBJ2-7 - TRBV9 - CASSFHWSLDTYEQYF TGTGCCAGCAGCTTTCACTGGAGCCTGGATACCTACGAGCAGTACTTC
TRBJ1-1 - TRBV11-3 - CASSLGAGVGSEAFF TGTGCCAGCAGCTTAGGGGCAGGGGTTGGCTCTGAAGCTTTCTTT
TRBJ1-2 - TRBV28 - CASSTIGGNYGYTF TGTGCCAGCAGTACCATCGGTGGTAACTATGGCTACACCTTC
TRBJ2-4 - TRBV7-9 - CASSRPRGLAKNIQYF TGTGCCAGCAGCCGACCTAGGGGTCTGGCCAAAAACATTCAGTACTTC
TRBJ1-2 TRBD1 TRBV5-1 - CASSLRGDRGYGYTF TGCGCCAGCAGCTTGCGAGGGGACAGAGGCTATGGCTACACCTTC
TRBJ2-2 - TRBV19 - CASSRGQMNTGELFF TGTGCCAGTAGTAGAGGACAGATGAACACCGGGGAGCTGTTTTTT